These T cell receptor beta chains were read from a single sample in a study of identical twins. TCRdb independently ran MiXCR on the 5' RACE reads; one entry per CDR3 protein. The table has about 550,000 distinct CDR3 sequences, approximately 20% seen once. These data were likewise used in another study, on yellow fever vaccine responses in identical twins.

The specimen was CD4+ T cells sorted from blood. Source of these receptors: a woman in her late teens or twenties in good health. CDR3s include the opening cysteine and the closing phenylalanine or tryptophan. Fields, in order: V gene, D gene, J gene, clone size, CDR3 DNA, CDR3 protein. The D gene is left open where the match is weak. Expanded clones get a size class; other rows say once, few or many, or leave the size out.

TRBV18	.	TRBJ2-7	.	TGTGCCAGCTCACCAACCTCTCCGGGAGTAGGGGAGCAGTACTTC	CASSPTSPGVGEQYF
TRBV12-3/TRBV12-4	TRBD1	TRBJ2-1	few	TGTGCCAGCAGACCAAAGAACAGGGGTCAACACAATGAGCAGTTCTTC	CASRPKNRGQHNEQFF
TRBV6-1	TRBD2	TRBJ2-7	.	TGTGCCAGCAGCGCTTCTAGCGGGGGGGCCTACGAGCAGTACTTC	CASSASSGGAYEQYF
TRBV29-1	.	TRBJ2-5	few	TGCAGCGTCGCCCCGGGCGGGGAGACCCAGTACTTC	CSVAPGGETQYF
TRBV6-5	.	TRBJ2-3	.	TGTGCCAGCAGTTACTTAGGAGCAGATTCGGATACGCAGTATTTT	CASSYLGADSDTQYF
TRBV20-1	TRBD2	TRBJ2-5	few	TGCAGTGCTAGTCGGACTAGCGGGGCTTGGGAGACCCAGTACTTC	CSASRTSGAWETQYF
TRBV7-7	TRBD1	TRBJ2-1	.	TGTGCCAGCAGCTCGACAGGGAGTAAGGATGAGCAGTTCTTC	CASSSTGSKDEQFF
TRBV20-1	.	TRBJ2-3	.	TGCAGTGCTAGACGGGACCGGAATACGCAGTATTTT	CSARRDRNTQYF
TRBV10-3	.	TRBJ2-7	.	TGTGCCATCAGAGGAAACACTAGGGGGGGAAAGGCCTACGAGCAGTACTTC	CAIRGNTRGGKAYEQYF
TRBV24-1	.	TRBJ2-4	few	TGTGCCACCAGTGCGGGTGATGCGTCCCTAGCCAAAAACATTCAGTACTTC	CATSAGDASLAKNIQYF
TRBV2	.	TRBJ1-2	.	TGTGCCAGCAGTTCTCTGGGTGCTGGTGGCTACACCTTC	CASSSLGAGGYTF
TRBV12-3/TRBV12-4	.	TRBJ2-2	few	TGTGCCAGCAGCCCTCCTGGGGGAGGCAGAACCGGGGAGCTGTTTTTT	CASSPPGGGRTGELFF
TRBV7-8	.	TRBJ2-3	few	TGTGCCAGCTCGATGGCAGATACGCAGTATTTT	CASSMADTQYF
TRBV20-1	.	TRBJ2-4	few	TGCAGTGTTACCCGGGACACCCAAAACATTCAGTACTTC	CSVTRDTQNIQYF
TRBV7-9	.	TRBJ2-5	.	TGTGCCAGCAACATAGCGGTTTTGGAAGAGACCCAGTACTTC	CASNIAVLEETQYF
TRBV12-3/TRBV12-4	.	TRBJ1-5	.	TGTGCCAGCAGTTTAGGGGAGTATAGCAATCAGCCCCAGCATTTT	CASSLGEYSNQPQHF
TRBV6-1	TRBD2	TRBJ2-3	few	TGTGCCAGCAGTGCGGGCGGGAGGGCCCCAGATACGCAGTATTTT	CASSAGGRAPDTQYF
TRBV19	.	TRBJ2-6	.	TGTGCCAGTAGTATTGGAACAGGGCGCTCTGGGGCCAACGTCCTGACTTTC	CASSIGTGRSGANVLTF
TRBV29-1	TRBD2	TRBJ2-7	.	TGCAGCGTTGAAGACCGGGTAGCGGGACGGTACGAGCAGTACTTC	CSVEDRVAGRYEQYF
TRBV28	TRBD1	TRBJ2-7	.	TGTGCCAGCAGACTCGACAGGGTATCCTACGAGCAGTACTTC	CASRLDRVSYEQYF
TRBV6-1	.	TRBJ1-1	.	TGTGCCAGCAGGTATCAGGACAGACAAGCTTTCTTT	CASRYQDRQAFF
TRBV7-8	.	TRBJ2-3	.	TGTGCCAGCAGCTTATGGGCCCGGGGGAGCACAGATACGCAGTATTTT	CASSLWARGSTDTQYF